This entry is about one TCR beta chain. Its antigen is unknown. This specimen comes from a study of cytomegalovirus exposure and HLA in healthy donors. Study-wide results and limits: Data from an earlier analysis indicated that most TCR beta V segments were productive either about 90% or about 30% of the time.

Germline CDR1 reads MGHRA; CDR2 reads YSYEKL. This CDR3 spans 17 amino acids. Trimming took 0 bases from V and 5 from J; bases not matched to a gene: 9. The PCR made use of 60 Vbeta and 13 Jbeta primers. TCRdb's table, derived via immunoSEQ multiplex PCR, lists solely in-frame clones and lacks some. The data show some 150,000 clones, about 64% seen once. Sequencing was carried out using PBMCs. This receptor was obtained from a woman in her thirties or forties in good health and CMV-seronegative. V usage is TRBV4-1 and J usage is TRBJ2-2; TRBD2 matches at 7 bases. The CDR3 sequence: CASSQEMTGGSTGELFF. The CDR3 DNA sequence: TGCGCCAGCAGCCAAGAAATGACCGGGGGGTCTACCGGGGAGCTGTTTTTT.